The T cell receptor (beta chain) described here comes from a study of technical replicates of blood from a handful of donors. This CDR3 is 14 amino acids long. V was trimmed by 7 bases and J by 1 base, leaving 14 bases between them. Germline V gives CDR1 MNHEY, CDR2 SMNVEV (reference sequence). The repertoire was sequenced with immunoSEQ multiplex PCR; TCRdb's copy has only in-frame clones and lacks some. The repertoire holds roughly 82,000 clones, with around nine tenths as singletons. The sequenced sample consisted of T cells isolated from PBMCs. The chain links TRBV27 to TRBJ2-7; weak D call: TRBD1 (5 bases). The sequence came from a human donor in good health. CDR3: CASTLRGGSYEQYF. For the CDR3, the DNA is TGTGCCAGCACTCTTAGGGGCGGATCCTACGAGCAGTACTTC.